The clone carrying this T cell receptor (beta chain) has more than one count but fewer than ten. This entry is derived from a study of regulatory T cells in long-lasting Graves disease. Construction of the TCR beta libraries employed iRepertoire HTBI primers in conjunction with Arm-PCR of CDR3 regions. TCRdb analysed the multiplex PCR reads with MiXCR anew, one entry per CDR3 protein. The sample shows about 540,000 distinct CDR3 sequences, roughly 14% of them seen only once. As to time point: newly diagnosed GD, antithyroid drugs for less than 3 months. PBMCs were the source of the RNA used for TCR sequencing. V dropped 4 bases and J dropped 0; count of bases not matched to a gene: 7. CDR3 size: 16 residues. CDR1 and CDR2 from the germline V gene are SGHKS and YYEKEE (reference sequence). Another study also made use of these data, one on T cells in Graves' hyperthyroidism and ophthalmopathy.

Sample: peripheral blood mononuclear cells (PBMCs), taken at new diagnosis, from a patient treated with antithyroid drugs. V gene TRBV5-5 combines with J gene TRBJ2-1; 7 bases fit TRBD2. This clonotype was obtained from a man aged 30 to 39 with Graves disease. The CDR3, as DNA: TGTGCCAGCAGCCCCGTAGCGGGCCGCTCCTACAATGAGCAGTTCTTC. It translates to CASSPVAGRSYNEQFF.